This TCR beta chain was identified during a study of blood T cell repertoires in COVID-19. At the level of the study: Samples representing acute and convalescent COVID-19 were sourced from the United States, Italy and Spain. T cells, B-cell-depleted T cells, or PBMCs supplied cDNA or gDNA.

This clone is a singleton in its sample. In the authors' workflow: Nucleated cell counts were estimated from reference gene primer amplification. TCRdb's table, derived via immunoSEQ multiplex PCR, lists solely in-frame clones and lacks some. D and trimming come from the DNA, and the V and J calls and clone size come from that table. The sample has roughly 100,000 clones, roughly nine tenths seen once; the top ten hold 3.5%. The CDR3 runs to 12 residues. Germline V gene data show CDR1 as LNHDA and CDR2 as SQIVND (reference sequence). V lost 3 bases and J lost 4, with 6 bases in between. This sequence joins TRBV19 and TRBJ1-1, with D uncertain. This TCR came from a woman aged 55-70 years with acute or convalescent COVID-19. Sequencing was carried out using peripheral blood. CDR3 nucleotides: TGTGCCAGTAGTATGGGGAGCACTGAAGCTTTCTTT. Its protein product is CASSMGSTEAFF.